A selection of T cell receptor beta chains follows, all from one sample in a study of blood T cell repertoires in COVID-19. Method: immunoSEQ multiplex PCR; TCRdb's copy keeps in-frame clones and lacks some. The data hold hundreds of thousands of clones, with about 80% observed a single time. Sequenced input: peripheral blood. These receptors came from a woman between 50 and 59 years old with acute or convalescent COVID-19. The CDR3 runs from the conserved cysteine through the conserved F or W. A D gene is named only where the DNA matches it firmly. Clone size appears in some rows only: once, few, many, or a class for an expanded clone.

v_call,j_call,clone_size,d_call,cdr3_nt,cdr3_aa
TRBV12-3/TRBV12-4,TRBJ2-3,few,-,TGTGCCAGCGTAGGGGCCACAGATACGCAGTATTTT,CASVGATDTQYF
TRBV28,TRBJ2-1,once,-,TGTGCCAGCAGCTACGGTTACAATGAGCAGTTCTTC,CASSYGYNEQFF
TRBV25-1,TRBJ1-1,-,-,TGTGCCAGCAGTGATTGGTCCAGGGGAACTGAAGCTTTCTTT,CASSDWSRGTEAFF
TRBV29-1,TRBJ2-3,-,TRBD2,TGCAGCGTTCCGGCTCTAGCGGGGTACACAGATACGCAGTATTTT,CSVPALAGYTDTQYF
TRBV7-9,TRBJ2-5,-,-,TGTGCCAGCAGCGCGGGAAAGGGGACCCAGTACTTC,CASSAGKGTQYF
TRBV27,TRBJ2-1,-,-,TGTGCCAGCAGTTTACGGATACAGGTTCCCCCCTACAATGAGCAGTTCTTC,CASSLRIQVPPYNEQFF
TRBV6-5,TRBJ2-1,-,-,TGTGCCAGCAGGGGACAATTTCTCGAGCAGTTCTTC,CASRGQFLEQFF
TRBV6-1,TRBJ2-1,-,-,TGTGCCAGCAGTGAAAATAGCGGAACCTACAATGAGCAGTTCTTC,CASSENSGTYNEQFF
TRBV7-6,TRBJ2-7,-,TRBD1,TGTGCCAGCAGCTTAGCCGGGACAGGGGGCTACGAGCAGTACTTC,CASSLAGTGGYEQYF
TRBV9,TRBJ1-1,-,-,TGTGCCAGCAGCGTAGCTAAGACTGAAGCTTTCTTT,CASSVAKTEAFF